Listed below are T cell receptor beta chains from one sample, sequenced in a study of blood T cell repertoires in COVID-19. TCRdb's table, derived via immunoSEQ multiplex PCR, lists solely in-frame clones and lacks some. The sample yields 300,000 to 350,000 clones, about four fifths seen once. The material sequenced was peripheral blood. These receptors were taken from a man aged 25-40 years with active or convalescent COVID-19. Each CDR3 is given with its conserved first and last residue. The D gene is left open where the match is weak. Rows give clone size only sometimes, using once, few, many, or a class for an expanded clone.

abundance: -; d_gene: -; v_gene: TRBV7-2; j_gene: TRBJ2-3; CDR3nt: TGTGCCAGCAGCTTAGTAGGGGCTGAAGATACGCAGTATTTT; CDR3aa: CASSLVGAEDTQYF
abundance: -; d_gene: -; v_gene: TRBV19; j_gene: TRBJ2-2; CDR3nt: TGTGCCAGTGAGGACACCGCGAACACCGGGGAGCTGTTTTTT; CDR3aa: CASEDTANTGELFF
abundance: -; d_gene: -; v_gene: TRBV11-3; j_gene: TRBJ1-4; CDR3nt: TGTGCCAGCAGCCAGGCAACTAATGAAAAACTGTTTTTT; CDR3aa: CASSQATNEKLFF
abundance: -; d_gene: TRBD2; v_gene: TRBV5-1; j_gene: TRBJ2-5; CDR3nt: TGCGCCAGCAGCTCACGACTAGCGGGAGGGACGTATCAAGAGACCCAGTACTTC; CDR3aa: CASSSRLAGGTYQETQYF
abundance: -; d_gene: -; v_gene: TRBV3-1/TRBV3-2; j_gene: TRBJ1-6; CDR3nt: TGTGCCAGCAGCGACCGGCCCTCGGGTTCACCCCTCCACTTT; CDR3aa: CASSDRPSGSPLHF
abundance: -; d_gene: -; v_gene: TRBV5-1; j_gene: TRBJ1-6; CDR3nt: TGCGCCAGCAGCTTGAATCGGGGGGCGAATTCACCCCTCCACTTT; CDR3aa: CASSLNRGANSPLHF
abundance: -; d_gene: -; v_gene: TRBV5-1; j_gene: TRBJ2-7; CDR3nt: TGCGCCAGCAGCGGGAGCGGGTCCTCCTACGAGCAGTACTTC; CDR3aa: CASSGSGSSYEQYF
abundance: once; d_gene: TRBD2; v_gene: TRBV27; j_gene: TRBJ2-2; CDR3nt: TGTGCCAGCAGTTTGCGACTAGCGGGAGAAGGGACCGGGGAGCTGTTTTTT; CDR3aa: CASSLRLAGEGTGELFF
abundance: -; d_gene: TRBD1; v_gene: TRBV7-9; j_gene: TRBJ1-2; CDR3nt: TGTGCCAGCAGCTTAGGTGCCAGGGGGCTGAACGGCTACACCTTC; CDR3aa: CASSLGARGLNGYTF
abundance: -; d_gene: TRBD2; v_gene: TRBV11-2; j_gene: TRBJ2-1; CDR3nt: TGTGCCAGCAGCTTAGCGTTCCGGGAGGGAGATGAGCAGTTCTTC; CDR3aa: CASSLAFREGDEQFF
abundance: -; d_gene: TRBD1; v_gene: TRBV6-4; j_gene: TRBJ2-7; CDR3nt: TGTGCCAGCAGCAGGGACAGGGGCTACGAGCAGTACTTC; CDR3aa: CASSRDRGYEQYF
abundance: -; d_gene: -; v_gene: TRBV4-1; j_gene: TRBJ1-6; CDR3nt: TGCGCCAGCAGCCAGATGCCGCGGGAGAGCTCCTATAATTCACCCCTCCACTTT; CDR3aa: CASSQMPRESSYNSPLHF
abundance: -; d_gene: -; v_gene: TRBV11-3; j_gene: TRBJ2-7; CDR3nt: TGTGCCAGCAGCAAGGGGCAGAACTACGAGCAGTACTTC; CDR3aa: CASSKGQNYEQYF
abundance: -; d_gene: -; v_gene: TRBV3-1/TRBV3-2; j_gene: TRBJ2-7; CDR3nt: TGTGCCAGCAGCCAAGGGTGGCTGTACGAGCAGTACTTC; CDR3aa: CASSQGWLYEQYF